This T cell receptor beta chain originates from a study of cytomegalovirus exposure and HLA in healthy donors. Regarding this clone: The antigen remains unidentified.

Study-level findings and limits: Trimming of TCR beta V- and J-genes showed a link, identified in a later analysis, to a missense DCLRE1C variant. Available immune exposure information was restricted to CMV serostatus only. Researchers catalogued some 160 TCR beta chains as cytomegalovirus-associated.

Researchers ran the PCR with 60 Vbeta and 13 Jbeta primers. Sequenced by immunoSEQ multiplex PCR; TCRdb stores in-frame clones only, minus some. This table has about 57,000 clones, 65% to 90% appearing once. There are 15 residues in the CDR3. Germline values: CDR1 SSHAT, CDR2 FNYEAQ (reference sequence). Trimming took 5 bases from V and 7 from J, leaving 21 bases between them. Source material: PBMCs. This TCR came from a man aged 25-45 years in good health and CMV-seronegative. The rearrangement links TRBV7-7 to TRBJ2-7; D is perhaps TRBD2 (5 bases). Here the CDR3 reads CASSPLGLDSEEQYF. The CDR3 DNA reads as TGTGCCAGCAGCCCCCTAGGACTCGATTCGGAGGAGCAGTACTTC.